These T cell receptor beta chains were read from a single sample in a study of glioma-infiltrating T cells. TCRdb passed the multiplex PCR reads through MiXCR, listing each CDR3 protein once. The sample has under 200,000 distinct CDR3 sequences; around 40% are singletons. Sample: glioma tissue, nonneoplastic brain tissue, or PBMCs (not recorded which). The receptor source for this set is a human donor with low-grade glioma or glioblastoma, undergoing nonglioma brain surgery, or in good health (not recorded which). The CDR3 runs from the conserved cysteine through the conserved F or W. A D gene is named only where the DNA matches it firmly. A clone size is listed for some rows: how often the clone was seen (once, few, many), or a class if it is expanded.

d_gene	v_gene	len	j_gene	abundance	CDR3nt	CDR3aa
-	TRBV7-6	15	TRBJ2-1	-	TGTGCCAGCAGCCGAGACGGGTGGCCCTACAATGAGCAGTTCTTC	CASSRDGWPYNEQFF
-	TRBV2	14	TRBJ1-5	many	TGTGCCACCACCAGACAGGCTAGCAATCAGCCCCAGCATTTT	CATTRQASNQPQHF
TRBD2	TRBV4-1	18	TRBJ2-7	few	TGCGCCAGCAGCCTATACGTCGGAGGGACTAGCGGTTCCTACGAGCAGTACTTC	CASSLYVGGTSGSYEQYF
-	TRBV12-5	15	TRBJ1-1	-	TGTGCTAGTGGTCCCCGGGAGGGGACATTCACTGAAGCTTTCTTT	CASGPREGTFTEAFF
-	TRBV3-1	16	TRBJ1-5	few	TGTGCCAGCAGCCCCGAGGGGCCGTTTAGCATCCAGCCCCAGCATTTT	CASSPEGPFSIQPQHF
-	TRBV28	15	TRBJ2-5	many	TGTGCCAGCAGTTTATTCGGCGGGGCACAAGAGACCCAGTACTTC	CASSLFGGAQETQYF
-	TRBV5-1	14	TRBJ2-7	-	TGCGCCAGCAGCTTGAATAGCGGACCCTACGAGCAGTACTTC	CASSLNSGPYEQYF
TRBD1	TRBV20-1	14	TRBJ2-3	-	TGCAGTGCACCAAGGGGGCTCCTCACAGATACACAGTATTTT	CSAPRGLLTDTQYF
-	TRBV28	17	TRBJ1-5	few	TGTGCCAGCCGACTCCAGAGGAGCCCCTATAGCAATCAGCCCCAGCATTTT	CASRLQRSPYSNQPQHF
-	TRBV7-2	14	TRBJ2-1	-	TGTGCCAGCAGCTCAATCCGGGTGAACAATGAGCAGTTCTTC	CASSSIRVNNEQFF
TRBD2	TRBV19	18	TRBJ2-6	few	TGTGCCAGTAGGTATGCGGGAGGAGGATTGTCTGGGGCCAACGTCCTGACTTTC	CASRYAGGGLSGANVLTF
TRBD1	TRBV2	15	TRBJ2-3	few	TGTGCCAGCATGGCTCGAGACAGGGAGACAGATACGCAGTATTTT	CASMARDRETDTQYF
TRBD2	TRBV20-1	14	TRBJ2-1	many	TGCAGTGCTAGTGATCAGGGTAGCGGGGATGAGCAGTTCTTC	CSASDQGSGDEQFF
-	TRBV14	16	TRBJ2-1	-	TGTGCCAGAAGCCATCTCCGGGACAGGACTAGCCTGGAGCAGTTCTTC	CARSHLRDRTSLEQFF
TRBD2	TRBV20-1	14	TRBJ2-5	many	TGCAGTGCTCCCCCCCCAGCGGGAGTTGAGACCCAGTACTTC	CSAPPPAGVETQYF